The text below deals with one T cell receptor beta chain. Its antigen is still unknown. The data stem from a study of T cell responses to AZD1222 COVID-19 vaccine. Study observations and caveats: Clonal diversity may have been underestimated in mostly white British donors.

The CDR3 is made up of 16 amino acids. With 5 bases clipped from V and 9 bases from J, the junction kept 12 bases outside the gene matches. Germline loops: CDR1 SGHAT, CDR2 FQNNGV. Sequencing used immunoSEQ multiplex PCR; TCRdb keeps in-frame clones, though not all of them. This table has about 110,000 clones, about 82% appearing once. The chain couples TRBV11-2 to TRBJ1-6; TRBD1 aligns across 8 bases. Specimen: peripheral blood, collected on day 0 of AZD1222 vaccination. The TCR sequence derives from an adult in good health. The CDR3 loop reads CASSQQGDSRLSPLHF. The DNA of the CDR3 is TGTGCCAGCAGCCAACAGGGGGACAGTCGCCTTTCACCCCTCCACTTT.